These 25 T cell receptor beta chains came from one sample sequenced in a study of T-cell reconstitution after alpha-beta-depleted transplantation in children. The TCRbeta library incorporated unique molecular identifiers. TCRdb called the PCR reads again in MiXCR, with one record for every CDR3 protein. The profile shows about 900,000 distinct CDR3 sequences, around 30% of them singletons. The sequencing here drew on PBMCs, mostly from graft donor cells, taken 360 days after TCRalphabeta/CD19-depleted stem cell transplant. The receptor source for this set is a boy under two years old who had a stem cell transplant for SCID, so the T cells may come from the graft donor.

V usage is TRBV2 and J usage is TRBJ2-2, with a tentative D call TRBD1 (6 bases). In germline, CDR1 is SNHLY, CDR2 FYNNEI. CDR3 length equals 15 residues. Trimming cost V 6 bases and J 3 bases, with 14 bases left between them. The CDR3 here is CASRPGDTDTGELFF. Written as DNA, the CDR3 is TGTGCCAGCAGGCCCGGGGACACGGACACCGGGGAGCTGTTTTTT.

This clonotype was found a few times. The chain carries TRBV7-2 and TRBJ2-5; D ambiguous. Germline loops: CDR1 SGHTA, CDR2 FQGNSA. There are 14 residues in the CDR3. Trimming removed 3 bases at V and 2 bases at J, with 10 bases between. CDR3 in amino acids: CASSFLVTQETQYF. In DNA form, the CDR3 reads TGTGCCAGCAGCTTTTTAGTGACTCAAGAGACCCAGTACTTC. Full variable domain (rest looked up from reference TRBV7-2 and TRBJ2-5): GAGVSQSPSNKVTEKGKDVELRCDPISGHTALYWYRQSLGQGLEFLIYFQGNSAPDKSGLPSDRFSAERTGGSVSTLTIQRTQQEDSAVYLCASSFLVTQETQYFGPGTRLLVL.

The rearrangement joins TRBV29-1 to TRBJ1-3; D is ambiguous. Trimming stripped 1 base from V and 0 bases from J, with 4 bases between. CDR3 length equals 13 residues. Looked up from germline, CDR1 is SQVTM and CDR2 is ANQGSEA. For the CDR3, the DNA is TGCAGCGTTGAAGGGGACTCTGGAAACACCATATATTTT. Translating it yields CSVEGDSGNTIYF.

CDR3 loop: CASREGTGRHEQYF. In nucleotides, the CDR3 is TGTGCCAGCAGGGAGGGGACAGGTCGCCACGAGCAGTACTTC. V and J are TRBV28 and TRBJ2-7, with 8 bases identical to TRBD1. CDR3 size: 14 residues. V trimming: 6 bases; J trimming: 5 bases; junction bases outside the gene matches: 9. CDR1 is MDHEN, CDR2 SYDVKM, per germline.

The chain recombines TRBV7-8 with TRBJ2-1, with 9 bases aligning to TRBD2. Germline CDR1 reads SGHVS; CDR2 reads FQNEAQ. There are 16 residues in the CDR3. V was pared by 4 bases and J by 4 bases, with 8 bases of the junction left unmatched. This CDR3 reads CASSSRLAAGYNEQFF. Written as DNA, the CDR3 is TGTGCCAGCAGCTCGAGACTAGCGGCCGGTTACAATGAGCAGTTCTTC.

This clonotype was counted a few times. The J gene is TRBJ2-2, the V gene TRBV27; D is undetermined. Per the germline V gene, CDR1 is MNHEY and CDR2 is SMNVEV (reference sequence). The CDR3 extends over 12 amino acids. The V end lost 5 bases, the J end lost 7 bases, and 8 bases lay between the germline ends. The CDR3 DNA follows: TGTGCCAGCAGTCCGCGCGACGGGGAGCTGTTTTTT. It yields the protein CASSPRDGELFF.

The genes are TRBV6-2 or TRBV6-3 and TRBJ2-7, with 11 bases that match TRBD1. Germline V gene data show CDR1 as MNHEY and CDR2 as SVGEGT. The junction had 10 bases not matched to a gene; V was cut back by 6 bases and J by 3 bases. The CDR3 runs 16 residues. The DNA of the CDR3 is TGTGCCAGCAGCTGGACAGGGGGCTTCGCCCACTACGAGCAGTACTTC. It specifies CASSWTGGFAHYEQYF.

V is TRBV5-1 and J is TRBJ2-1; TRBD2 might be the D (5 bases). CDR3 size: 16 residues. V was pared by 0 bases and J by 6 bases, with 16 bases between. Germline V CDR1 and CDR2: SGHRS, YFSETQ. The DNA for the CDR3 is TGCGCCAGCAGCTTGGTACCTTTAGCGTTAGTCAATGAGCAGTTCTTC. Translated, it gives CASSLVPLALVNEQFF.

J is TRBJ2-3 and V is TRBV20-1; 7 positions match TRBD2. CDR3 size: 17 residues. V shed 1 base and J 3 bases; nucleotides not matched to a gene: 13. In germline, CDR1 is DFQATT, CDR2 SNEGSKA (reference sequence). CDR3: CSARAPFISGATDTQYF. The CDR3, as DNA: TGCAGTGCTAGAGCGCCGTTTATCAGCGGGGCTACAGATACGCAGTATTTT.

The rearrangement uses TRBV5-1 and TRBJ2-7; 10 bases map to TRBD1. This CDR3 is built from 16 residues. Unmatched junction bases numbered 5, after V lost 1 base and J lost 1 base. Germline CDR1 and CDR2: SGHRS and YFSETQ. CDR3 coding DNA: TGCGCCAGCAGCTTGCCTTGGACAGGGGGATCCTACGAGCAGTACTTC. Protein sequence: CASSLPWTGGSYEQYF.

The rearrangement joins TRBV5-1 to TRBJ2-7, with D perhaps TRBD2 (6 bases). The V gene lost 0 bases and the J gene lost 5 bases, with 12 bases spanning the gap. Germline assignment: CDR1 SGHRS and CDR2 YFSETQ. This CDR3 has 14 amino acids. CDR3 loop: CASSLETSPHEQYF. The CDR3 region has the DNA TGCGCCAGCAGCTTGGAGACTAGTCCCCACGAGCAGTACTTC.

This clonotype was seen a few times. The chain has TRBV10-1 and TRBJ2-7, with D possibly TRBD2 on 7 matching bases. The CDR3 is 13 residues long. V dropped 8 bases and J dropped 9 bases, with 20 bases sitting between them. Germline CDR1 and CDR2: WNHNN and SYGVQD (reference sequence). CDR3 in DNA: TGCGCCAGCTATAAAAAGGGGGGGCCTCGGCAGTACTTC. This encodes CASYKKGGPRQYF.

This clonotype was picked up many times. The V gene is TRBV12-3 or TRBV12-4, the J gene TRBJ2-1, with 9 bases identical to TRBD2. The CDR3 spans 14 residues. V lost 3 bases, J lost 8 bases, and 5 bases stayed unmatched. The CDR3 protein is CASSLRGGTDEQFF. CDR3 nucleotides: TGTGCCAGCAGTTTGCGGGGGGGCACGGATGAGCAGTTCTTC.

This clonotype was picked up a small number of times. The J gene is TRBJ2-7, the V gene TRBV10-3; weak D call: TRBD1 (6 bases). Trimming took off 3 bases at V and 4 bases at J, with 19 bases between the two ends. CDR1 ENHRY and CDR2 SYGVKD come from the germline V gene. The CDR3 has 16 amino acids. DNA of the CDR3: TGTGCCATCAGTGAAGGGGGTTCTCCTAATTTATACGAGCAGTACTTC. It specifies CAISEGGSPNLYEQYF.

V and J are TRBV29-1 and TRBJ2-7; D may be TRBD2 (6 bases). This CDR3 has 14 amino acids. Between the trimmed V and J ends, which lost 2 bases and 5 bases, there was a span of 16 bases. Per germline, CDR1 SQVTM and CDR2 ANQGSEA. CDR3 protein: CSVENWVPGDEQYF. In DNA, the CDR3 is TGCAGCGTTGAAAACTGGGTCCCGGGGGACGAGCAGTACTTC.

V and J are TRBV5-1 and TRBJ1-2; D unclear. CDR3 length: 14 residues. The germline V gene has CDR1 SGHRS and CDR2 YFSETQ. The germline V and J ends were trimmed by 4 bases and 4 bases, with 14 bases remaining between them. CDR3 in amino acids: CASSGGQLLYGYTF. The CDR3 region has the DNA TGCGCCAGCAGCGGCGGGCAGCTTCTCTATGGCTACACCTTC.

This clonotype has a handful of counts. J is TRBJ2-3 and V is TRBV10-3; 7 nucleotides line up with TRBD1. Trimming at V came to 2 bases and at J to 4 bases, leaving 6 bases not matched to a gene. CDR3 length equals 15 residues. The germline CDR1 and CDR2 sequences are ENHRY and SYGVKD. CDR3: CAISEATGTSDTQYF. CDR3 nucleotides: TGTGCCATCAGTGAGGCGACAGGGACCTCAGATACGCAGTATTTT.

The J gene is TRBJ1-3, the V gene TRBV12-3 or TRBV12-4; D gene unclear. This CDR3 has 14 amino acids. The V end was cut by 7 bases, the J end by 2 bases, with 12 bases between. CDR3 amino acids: CASTASGPGNTIYF. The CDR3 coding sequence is TGTGCCAGCACTGCGAGCGGTCCTGGAAACACCATATATTTT.

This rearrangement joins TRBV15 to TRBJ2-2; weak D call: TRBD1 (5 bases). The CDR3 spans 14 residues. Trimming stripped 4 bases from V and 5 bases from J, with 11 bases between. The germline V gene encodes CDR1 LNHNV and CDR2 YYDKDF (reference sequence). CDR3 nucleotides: TGTGCCACCAGCACCAATCAGGGAACCGGGGAGCTGTTTTTT. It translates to CATSTNQGTGELFF.

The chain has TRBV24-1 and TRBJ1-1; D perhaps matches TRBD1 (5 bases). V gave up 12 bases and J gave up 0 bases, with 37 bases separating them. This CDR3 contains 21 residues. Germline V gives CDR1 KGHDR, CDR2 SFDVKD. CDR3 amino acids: CAACDLTALCRGNPLNTEAFF. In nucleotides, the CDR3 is TGTGCCGCCTGTGATTTAACCGCCCTTTGTAGGGGAAACCCACTGAACACTGAAGCTTTCTTT.

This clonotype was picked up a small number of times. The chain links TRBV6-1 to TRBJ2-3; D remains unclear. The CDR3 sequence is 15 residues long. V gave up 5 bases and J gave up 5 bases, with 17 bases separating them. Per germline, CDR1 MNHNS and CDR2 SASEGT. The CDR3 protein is CASSPNSPVGDTQYF. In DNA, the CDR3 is TGTGCCAGCAGTCCTAATTCCCCAGTTGGAGATACGCAGTATTTT.

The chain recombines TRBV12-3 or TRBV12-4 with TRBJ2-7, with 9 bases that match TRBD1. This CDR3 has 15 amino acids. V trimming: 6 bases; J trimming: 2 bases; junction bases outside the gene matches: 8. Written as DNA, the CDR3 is TGTGCCAGCAGCGCTAGACAGGGGGGGACCTACGAGCAGTACTTC. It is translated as CASSARQGGTYEQYF.

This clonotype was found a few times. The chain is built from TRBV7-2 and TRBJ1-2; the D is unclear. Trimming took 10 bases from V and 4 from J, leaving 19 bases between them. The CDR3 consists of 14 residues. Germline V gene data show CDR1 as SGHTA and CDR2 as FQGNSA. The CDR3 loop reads CATPARISGYGYTF. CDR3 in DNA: TGTGCCACCCCCGCTAGGATAAGCGGCTATGGCTACACCTTC.

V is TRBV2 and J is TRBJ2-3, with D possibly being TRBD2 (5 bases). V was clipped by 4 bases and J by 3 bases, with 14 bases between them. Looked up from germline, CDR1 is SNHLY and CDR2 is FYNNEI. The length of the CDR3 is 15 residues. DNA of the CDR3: TGTGCCAGCAGTGGAAACGGGGAAGGTACAGATACGCAGTATTTT. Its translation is CASSGNGEGTDTQYF.

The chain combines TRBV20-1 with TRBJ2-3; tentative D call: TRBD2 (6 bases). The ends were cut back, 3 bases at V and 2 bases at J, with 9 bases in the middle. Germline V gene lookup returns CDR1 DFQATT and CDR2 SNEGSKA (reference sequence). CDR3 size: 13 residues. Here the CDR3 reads CSARGGTTDTQYF. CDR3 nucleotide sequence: TGCAGTGCTAGGGGCGGGACCACAGATACGCAGTATTTT.